Listed below are T cell receptor beta chains from one sample, sequenced in a study of T cell responses to AZD1222 COVID-19 vaccine. Produced via immunoSEQ multiplex PCR; TCRdb's table is partial and in-frame only. The sample has about 190,000 clones, over 85% seen once. The sequences come from peripheral blood, collected 28 days after the second dose of the MenACWY control vaccine. These receptors all come from an adult who received the MenACWY meningococcal vaccine as a control. CDR3s include the opening cysteine and the closing phenylalanine or tryptophan. Each record gives: clone size, J gene, V gene, D gene, CDR3 protein, CDR3 DNA. The D gene is left open where the match is weak. Clone size, where shown, is once, few, many, or a class for clones that have expanded.

>.|TRBJ2-1|TRBV2|.
CASNTRNPYNEQFF
TGTGCCAGCAATACAAGGAACCCATACAATGAGCAGTTCTTC
>.|TRBJ2-7|TRBV14|TRBD1
CASSQEEGAENYEQYF
TGTGCCAGCAGCCAAGAAGAGGGGGCCGAGAACTACGAGCAGTACTTC
>.|TRBJ1-1|TRBV4-2|.
CASSQDRWGDVFEAFF
TGTGCCAGCAGCCAAGACCGGTGGGGGGATGTTTTCGAAGCTTTCTTT
>few|TRBJ1-1|TRBV4-2|.
CASSQDRGGPEAFF
TGTGCCAGCAGCCAAGATCGGGGCGGGCCTGAAGCTTTCTTT
>.|TRBJ1-3|TRBV7-9|TRBD1
CASSLPRDSGNTIYF
TGTGCCAGCAGCTTACCCCGGGACAGCGGAAACACCATATATTTT
>.|TRBJ1-3|TRBV12-3/TRBV12-4|.
CASSLSRGHTIYF
TGTGCCAGCAGTTTATCAAGGGGCCACACCATATATTTT
>.|TRBJ2-1|TRBV7-3|.
CASSLFSGQFF
TGTGCCAGCAGCTTATTCAGCGGACAGTTCTTC
>.|TRBJ2-5|TRBV19|TRBD2
CASSMVVAGGPWETQYF
TGTGCCAGTAGTATGGTAGTAGCGGGAGGGCCTTGGGAGACCCAGTACTTC
>.|TRBJ2-1|TRBV7-9|.
CASSLGRGGHNEQFF
TGTGCCAGCAGCTTAGGGAGGGGGGGGCACAATGAGCAGTTCTTC
>.|TRBJ1-1|TRBV29-1|.
CSGITGLVTEAFF
TGCAGCGGCATCACAGGGCTCGTCACTGAAGCTTTCTTT
>.|TRBJ1-1|TRBV7-9|TRBD1
CASSLVTGGTEAFF
TGTGCCAGCAGCTTAGTTACAGGGGGCACTGAAGCTTTCTTT
>.|TRBJ2-1|TRBV9|TRBD2
CASSFRTSGGNEQFF
TGTGCCAGCAGCTTCAGGACTAGCGGGGGCAATGAGCAGTTCTTC
>.|TRBJ2-1|TRBV6-4|TRBD2
CASSDDLAGMQFF
TGTGCCAGCAGTGACGATCTAGCGGGGATGCAGTTCTTC
>.|TRBJ1-5|TRBV6-5|TRBD1
CASSLDRGGQPQHF
TGTGCCAGCAGCCTCGACAGGGGTGGGCAGCCCCAGCATTTT